Following are 23 T cell receptor beta chains from one sample sequenced in a study of blood T cell repertoires in COVID-19 (dated by TCRdb to 2018 to 2021). Receptor libraries were prepared by the immunoSEQ multiplex PCR assay. Not all clones reach the TCRdb copy of this immuneACCESS table, which keeps in-frame sequences only. Checked studies attribute under half of the gap to unresolved V genes and leave the rest unexplained. Within this sample are 60,000 or so clones, with approximately 82% of them counted one time only. In total, the top ten clones hold about 3.4% of the sample. Material for sequencing was peripheral blood. The receptors here all came from a man in his sixties with acute or convalescent COVID-19.

The chain carries TRBV5-4 and TRBJ2-7; the match to TRBD1 covers 9 bases. Trimming took 0 bases from V and 5 from J; bases not matched to a gene: 9. Per the germline V gene, CDR1 is SGHNT and CDR2 is YYREEE (reference sequence). This CDR3 has 16 residues. The CDR3 protein is CASSLAFGTGKDEQYF. In DNA, the CDR3 is TGTGCCAGCAGCTTGGCCTTCGGGACAGGGAAGGACGAGCAGTACTTC.

In this sample, this clone turned up a few times. The chain joins TRBV7-9 to TRBJ2-5; 8 bases agree with TRBD1. The germline gives CDR1 SEHNR, CDR2 FQNEAQ (reference sequence). The CDR3 consists of 18 residues. Losses at the gene ends were 1 base for V and 3 bases for J; bases not matched to a gene: 13. CDR3: CASSLVVPGQGREETQYF. The CDR3 nucleotides read TGTGCCAGCAGCTTAGTGGTTCCCGGACAGGGAAGGGAAGAGACCCAGTACTTC.

The chain is built from TRBV6-5 and TRBJ2-1; D call uncertain. V was pared by 0 bases and J by 4 bases, with 7 bases between. CDR1 is MNHEY and CDR2 is SVGAGI in the germline V gene. This CDR3 spans 14 amino acids. The CDR3 is CASSYSDGYNEQFF. CDR3 bases: TGTGCCAGCAGTTACTCTGACGGGTACAATGAGCAGTTCTTC.

This clone was counted a few times. The genes are TRBV5-1 and TRBJ2-7, with D possibly matching TRBD1 (6 bases). The V and J ends lost 3 bases and 2 bases respectively, with 12 bases between them. The CDR3 covers 14 residues. The germline V gene encodes CDR1 SGHRS and CDR2 YFSETQ. The CDR3 sequence is CASSSPDRAYEQYF. In nucleotides, the CDR3 is TGCGCCAGCAGCTCCCCGGACAGAGCCTACGAGCAGTACTTC. The full variable domain, with the rest looked up from reference TRBV5-1 and TRBJ2-7, is KAGVTQTPRYLIKTRGQQVTLSCSPISGHRSVSWYQQTPGQGLQFLFEYFSETQRNKGNFPGRFSGRQFSNSRSEMNVSTLELGDSALYLCASSSPDRAYEQYFGPGTRLTVT.

V usage is TRBV7-3 and J usage is TRBJ1-3; 7 bases fit TRBD1. The J segment lost 1 base and the V segment lost 8 bases, leaving 20 bases of the junction unmatched. The CDR3 consists of 19 residues. In germline, CDR1 is SGHTA, CDR2 FQGTGA. The chain's CDR3 is CASDPGSERQGLSGNTIYF. Here the CDR3 DNA reads TGTGCCAGCGACCCCGGGAGTGAAAGACAGGGATTATCTGGAAACACCATATATTTT.

J is TRBJ2-1 and V is TRBV28, with 15 bases identical to TRBD2. Germline V lookup: CDR1 MDHEN, CDR2 SYDVKM. The CDR3 loop spans 14 amino acids. V lost 8 bases, J lost 4 bases, and 0 bases stayed unmatched. In DNA, the CDR3 is TGTGCCAGCGGGACTAGCGGGGGGTACAATGAGCAGTTCTTC. Translation: CASGTSGGYNEQFF.

The J gene is TRBJ2-2, the V gene TRBV24-1; 10 nucleotides agree with TRBD2. V dropped 5 bases and J dropped 7; count of bases not matched to a gene: 6. Germline V CDR1 and CDR2: KGHDR, SFDVKD. The CDR3 has 15 amino acids. The CDR3 coding sequence is TGTGCCACCAGTGGAAGCGGGGGGGCAGGCGGGGAGCTGTTTTTT. It specifies CATSGSGGAGGELFF.

V and J are TRBV6-2 or TRBV6-3 and TRBJ1-5, with 9 positions matching TRBD1. V dropped 6 bases and J dropped 7; count of bases not matched to a gene: 13. Germline V CDR1 and CDR2: MNHEY, SVGEGT. The CDR3 has 16 amino acids. The CDR3 protein is CASSSLGQGLRQPQHF. CDR3 coding DNA: TGTGCCAGCAGCTCCCTCGGACAGGGGTTAAGACAGCCCCAGCATTTT.

The chain uses TRBV30 and TRBJ2-5, with D possibly matching TRBD1 (6 bases). Trimming shortened V by 0 bases and J by 4 bases, and 6 bases separated the two germline ends. The CDR3 is 12 amino acids. Germline CDR1 reads GTSNPN; CDR2 reads SVGIG (reference sequence). CDR3 amino acids: CAWSVQGETQYF. The CDR3, as DNA: TGTGCCTGGAGTGTACAGGGAGAGACCCAGTACTTC.

The genes are TRBV5-6 and TRBJ2-6; D remains ambiguous. Deletions cut 6 bases from V and 0 bases from J, with 10 bases between. Germline lookup yields CDR1 SGHDT and CDR2 YYEEEE. The CDR3 has 15 amino acids. The DNA of the CDR3 is TGTGCCAGCACCACTCAGCGCTCTGGGGCCAACGTCCTGACTTTC. It specifies CASTTQRSGANVLTF.

The J gene is TRBJ2-3, the V gene TRBV5-4; TRBD2 matches at 8 bases. The CDR3 loop spans 14 amino acids. Germline V gene data show CDR1 as SGHNT and CDR2 as YYREEE (reference sequence). V lost 4 bases to trimming and J lost 6 bases; unmatched junction nucleotides: 7. The CDR3, as DNA: TGTGCCAGCAGCCAACGGGGGGGGTCGGATACGCAGTATTTT. Translated: CASSQRGGSDTQYF.

The V gene is TRBV19, the J gene TRBJ1-6, with a weak D call TRBD1 (5 bases). Germline lookup yields CDR1 LNHDA and CDR2 SQIVND (reference sequence). The length of the CDR3 is 13 residues. V was clipped by 6 bases and J by 9 bases, with 12 bases between them. CDR3 nucleotides: TGTGCCAGTAGCCCAGGGTTGGGTTCACCCCTCCACTTT. Its protein product is CASSPGLGSPLHF.

This clone has just one count. V usage is TRBV6-5 and J usage is TRBJ1-5; possible D gene TRBD1, 5 bases. The CDR3 length is 12 residues. The germline V gene encodes CDR1 MNHEY and CDR2 SVGAGI. The ends were cut back, 6 bases at V and 8 bases at J, with 11 bases in the middle. The CDR3 sequence: CASRTPQEPQHF. Written as DNA, the CDR3 is TGTGCCAGCAGGACACCACAGGAGCCCCAGCATTTT.

This chain links TRBV6-5 with TRBJ1-2, with D perhaps matching TRBD1 (5 bases). Germline values: CDR1 MNHEY, CDR2 SVGAGI. V was trimmed by 5 bases and J by 1 base, leaving 14 bases between them. The CDR3 length is 15 residues. The CDR3 DNA follows: TGTGCCAGCAGTACACCAGGGTCTCTTAACTATGGCTACACCTTC. Its protein is CASSTPGSLNYGYTF.

The V call is TRBV7-9, the J call TRBJ1-5; maybe TRBD1 (6 bases). This CDR3 has 14 residues. CDR1 and CDR2 (germline): SEHNR, FQNEAQ (reference sequence). With 1 base removed from V and 3 bases from J, the gap between germline ends came to 7 bases. CDR3 sequence: CASSLGTDNQPQHF. CDR3 DNA: TGTGCCAGCAGCTTAGGGACAGACAATCAGCCCCAGCATTTT.

The CDR3 loop reads CATSRGPNYGYTF. Here the CDR3 DNA reads TGTGCCACCAGCAGGGGCCCGAACTATGGCTACACCTTC. This chain connects TRBV15 to TRBJ1-2; D not resolved. Germline CDR1 LNHNV, CDR2 YYDKDF (reference sequence). Between the trimmed V and J ends, which lost 3 bases and 2 bases, there was a span of 7 bases. The CDR3 sequence is 13 residues long.

V is TRBV19 and J is TRBJ1-2, with 8 bases identical to TRBD1. The junction had 6 bases not matched to a gene; V was cut back by 4 bases and J by 2 bases. CDR3 length: 15 amino acids. Germline V CDR1 and CDR2: LNHDA, SQIVND (reference sequence). CDR3 region: CASSRITGGNYGYTF. Here the CDR3 DNA reads TGTGCCAGTAGTAGGATTACAGGGGGAAACTATGGCTACACCTTC.

The genes are TRBV6-7 and TRBJ1-5, with D possibly matching TRBD1 (6 bases). TRBV6-7 is treated as an ORF (open reading frame) with a function not yet certain. V was pared by 3 bases and J by 0 bases, with 15 bases between. The CDR3 extends over 17 amino acids. The CDR3 reads CASSYRTACYSNQPQHF. CDR3 DNA: TGTGCCAGCAGTTATAGGACAGCCTGCTATAGCAATCAGCCCCAGCATTTT.

The chain is built from TRBV7-9 and TRBJ2-3, with 12 nucleotides matching TRBD2. V lost 4 bases, J lost 0 bases, and 8 bases stayed unmatched. This CDR3 has 18 amino acids. The V gene's germline CDR1 is SEHNR and CDR2 FQNEAQ (reference sequence). The CDR3 bases are TGTGCCAGCAGCTCTGGACTAGCGGGGATCGTAAGCACAGATACGCAGTATTTT. Translated: CASSSGLAGIVSTDTQYF.

The chain has TRBV2 and TRBJ2-7, with TRBD1 matching 9 bases. The germline V gene encodes CDR1 SNHLY and CDR2 FYNNEI. J lost 2 bases, V lost 6 bases, and 14 bases had no gene match. CDR3 length: 17 residues. The CDR3 DNA reads as TGTGCCAGCAGACCTCTAGATACCGGGACAGGGACCTACGAGCAGTACTTC. Amino acids: CASRPLDTGTGTYEQYF.

This chain connects TRBV7-2 to TRBJ2-2; D might be TRBD1 (5 bases). The germline gives CDR1 SGHTA, CDR2 FQGNSA. The V end lost 5 bases, the J end lost 0 bases, and 13 bases lay between the germline ends. This CDR3 region has 16 residues. CDR3 in amino acids: CASSPLKDTNTGELFF. The CDR3 DNA follows: TGTGCCAGCAGCCCTCTGAAGGACACGAACACCGGGGAGCTGTTTTTT.

The chain employs TRBV12-3 or TRBV12-4 and TRBJ2-5; 9 nucleotides line up with TRBD2. This CDR3 is 13 amino acids long. V lost 5 bases to trimming and J lost 7 bases; unmatched junction nucleotides: 5. The CDR3 DNA reads TGTGCCAGCAGTCCGACTAGCGGTCCGACCCAGTACTTC. As protein: CASSPTSGPTQYF.

The V gene is TRBV27, the J gene TRBJ2-1; TRBD1 agrees at 10 bases. Trimming took 4 bases from V and 6 from J; bases not matched to a gene: 9. Germline loops: CDR1 MNHEY, CDR2 SMNVEV (reference sequence). The CDR3 is 16 amino acids. The CDR3, as DNA: TGTGCCAGCAGTTCCCCCAGGGACAGGGGACGCAATGAGCAGTTCTTC. This gives the protein CASSSPRDRGRNEQFF.